The entry that follows covers one TCR beta chain sequence. This clonotype was seen at least ten times. No cognate antigen has been identified for it. The record has no base qualities; no much larger clone is one base away. From the cysteine up to the phenylalanine, the CDR3 has a length of 15 residues. Just CDR3 DNA is preserved here, 45 bases in frame from base 1. According to the germline V gene, CDR1 reads SGHRS and CDR2 reads YFSETQ. Between the V and J ends, shortened by 0 bases and 0 bases respectively, the junction contains 8 bases. This sample stems from a study of neurological immune-mediated disorders (dated by TCRdb to about 2019). Background for the entire study: Using UMI-based sequencing, the study compared peripheral blood TCR-beta repertoires from patients with HTLV-I-associated myelopathy (HAM/TSP), patients with multiple sclerosis, and healthy controls. Of the 70 or so subjects in the cohort, roughly 14 were HAM/TSP patients, about 34 were multiple sclerosis patients, and some 20 were healthy controls. The roughly 100 TCR-beta libraries included longitudinal samples, technical triplicates and paired sorted CD4+ and CD8+ T-cell subsets alongside PBMC samples. Study-wide conclusions, independent of this receptor: No identical CDR3 amino acid sequences were shared among expanded clones across subjects, suggesting private TCR-beta repertoires in all groups. TCR clonal expansion was highest in HAM/TSP patients and lowest in MS patients, with MS patients falling below even healthy controls.

The healthy controls were volunteers from blood banks in Maryland, USA. For the unsorted PBMC libraries, 2 million PBMCs were stored in RNAlater at -80 degrees C until RNA extraction and were used to generate the libraries. Peripheral blood was subjected to Ficoll-Hypaque density gradient centrifugation to isolate PBMCs, which were then cryopreserved in liquid nitrogen. cDNA was synthesized by template-switch 5'RACE using a primer carrying a 10-nucleotide random unique molecular identifier by which each TCR transcript was tagged. Each sequencing run produced over 160 million TCR-beta sequences covering 15-18 subjects. Total RNA was extracted with the RNeasy kit. TCR-beta VDJ regions were amplified with primers for the TCR constant region and the 5'RACE anchor, using the KAPA Real-time Library Amplification kit. A first PCR added sample indexes and Illumina adaptors, after which a second PCR increased the library yield. After purification with Ampure beads, the TCR product of roughly 650 bp was size-selected on a 2% E-gel SizeSelection system. Before pooling, library quality was assessed on a Bioanalyzer, concentration was determined with Qubit, and library quantification was performed with the Kapa Library Quantification kit. Libraries were sequenced paired-end 2 x 150 bp on an Illumina HiSeq 2500. To increase sequence diversity, roughly 24-30% phiX was spiked into each library pool. The paper's data handling went like this. The UMI-based MiGEC pipeline processed quality-filtered reads and removed over 80% of raw TCR sequences during error correction. IMGT germline references were used for alignment of VDJ genes, and clonotypes were defined by a unique CDR3 amino acid sequence together with V-J genes. VDJtools evaluated clonal expansion, Shannon diversity and CDR3 relatedness (CalcPairwiseDistances, ClusterSamples); CLCbio workbench built phylogenetic trees. A clone was classed as expanded if it had 8 or more unique UMIs, a cutoff based on coefficient-of-variation modelling across technical triplicates. The raw public data were reprocessed by TCRdb itself: fastp quality trimming at Q25, MiXCR clonotype calling, in-frame beta chains only. A single entry per CDR3 protein holds the most common genes and DNA from its merged rows. TCRdb, not the authors, supplied the V and J calls. The sample data list roughly 76,000 distinct CDR3 sequences, and approximately 14% of these were observed just once. Approximately 6.8% of the sample is taken by the ten largest.

The chain is encoded by TRBV5-1 joined to TRBJ2-3, with the D gene too uncertain to name. The sample was PBMCs. The source is a woman aged 50 to 60 in good health. CDR3 loop: CASSLEATSTDTQYF. The DNA reads TGCGCCAGCAGCTTGGAGGCAACTAGCACAGATACGCAGTATTTT.